This paragraph covers one T cell receptor beta chain sequence. Its antigen is undetermined. Measured with immunoSEQ multiplex PCR; TCRdb has only the in-frame clones, and not every one. The table shows some 54,000 clones, with 94% occurring only once. The related graft donor's blood sample was taken on the day of bone marrow donation. The data are from a study of T cells after posttransplantation cyclophosphamide. Overall study results and limits: Recipient CMV seropositivity and CMV reactivation strongly tracked TRB clonality. Donor CD8+ memory clones often dominated recipient blood repertoires at later times. TRB overlap between skin or GI tissue T cells and blood was limited.

Trimming removed 2 bases from V and 0 bases from J, with 5 bases in between. CDR1 is SGHTA, CDR2 FQGNSA, per germline. This CDR3 comprises 14 residues. The origin of this receptor is a woman aged 25 to 39 in good health and a related stem cell transplant donor. V and J are TRBV7-2 and TRBJ1-5; no definite D call. What was sequenced was PBMCs. The CDR3 DNA follows: TGTGCCAGCAGCTTATATTCTAGCAATCAGCCCCAGCATTTT. This gives the protein CASSLYSSNQPQHF.